This T cell receptor (beta chain) was observed in a study of T-cell reconstitution after alpha-beta-depleted transplantation in children. Molecular barcoding with unique molecular identifiers was used for the TCRbeta library. TCRdb ran MiXCR on the PCR reads and lists one entry per CDR3 protein. The top ten clones hold 3.3% of a sample with roughly 500,000 distinct CDR3 sequences, about 16% of them seen once. The V segment lost 4 bases and the J segment 3 bases; nucleotides outside the gene matches: 11. CDR1 and CDR2 (germline): SGDLS, YYNGEE. CDR3 size: 16 residues. The clonotype originates from a human donor who donated a stem cell graft to a child with acute lymphoblastic leukemia. The input for sequencing was PBMCs from the stem cell graft donor, taken from the stem cell graft. The V call is TRBV9, the J call TRBJ2-7; 9 bases are a match to TRBD1. CDR3 DNA: TGTGCCAGCAGCCACTCAACCCGGACAGGGGACTACGAGCAGTACTTC. Translating gives CASSHSTRTGDYEQYF.